What follows are 7 T cell receptor beta chains derived from one specimen sequenced in a study of control samples from healthy donors and cancer patients. Clones were read by immunoSEQ multiplex PCR, and TCRdb kept only the in-frame ones, dropping some. The data hold about 120,000 clones, with 93% observed a single time. The sequenced sample consisted of blood. These receptors originate from a man younger than 45 in good health.

J is TRBJ2-7 and V is TRBV6-2 or TRBV6-3; 9 nucleotides match TRBD1. The CDR3 spans 16 residues. Germline lookup yields CDR1 MNHEY and CDR2 SVGEGT. V lost 2 bases to trimming and J lost 0 bases; unmatched junction nucleotides: 5. The CDR3 loop reads CASSYTRDRASYEQYF. The CDR3 DNA is TGTGCCAGCAGTTACACCCGGGACAGGGCCTCCTACGAGCAGTACTTC.

This sequence joins TRBV11-2 and TRBJ1-1; D not resolved. V dropped 1 base and J dropped 3 bases, with 18 bases sitting between them. CDR3 length equals 17 residues. The germline gives CDR1 SGHAT, CDR2 FQNNGV. CDR3 region: CASSLAYADGRDTEAFF. CDR3 nucleotide sequence: TGTGCCAGCAGCTTAGCGTATGCCGACGGGAGGGACACTGAAGCTTTCTTT.

A single count supports this clone. The chain couples TRBV30 to TRBJ1-4, with D possibly being TRBD1 (5 bases). The CDR3 has 14 residues. Germline assignment: CDR1 GTSNPN and CDR2 SVGIG (reference sequence). V dropped 2 bases and J dropped 6 bases, with 13 bases sitting between them. The CDR3 region has the DNA TGTGCCTGGAGTACGAGGTCGGGGCATGAAAAACTGTTTTTT. The encoded protein is CAWSTRSGHEKLFF.

This clone was seen a single time. The chain recombines TRBV11-3 with TRBJ1-1, with D maybe TRBD1 (5 bases). V was clipped by 2 bases and J by 0 bases, with 7 bases between them. Germline values: CDR1 SGHNT, CDR2 YENEEA. This CDR3 spans 14 amino acids. CDR3 amino acids: CASSLTGLNTEAFF. DNA of the CDR3: TGTGCCAGCAGCTTAACAGGTTTGAACACTGAAGCTTTCTTT.

This clone was counted a single time. V gene TRBV6-1 combines with J gene TRBJ1-4; the D is unclear. The CDR3 consists of 13 residues. Trimming pared 1 base from V and 8 bases from J, leaving 8 bases between. CDR1 is MNHNS, CDR2 SASEGT, per germline. The CDR3 DNA reads TGTGCCAGCAGTGAAGTTTATGGAGAAAAACTGTTTTTT. Translation: CASSEVYGEKLFF.

The rearrangement links TRBV5-1 to TRBJ2-2; perhaps TRBD2 as D (7 bases). CDR1 is SGHRS, CDR2 YFSETQ, per germline. The length of the CDR3 is 16 residues. Trimming removed 0 bases from V and 3 bases from J, with 12 bases in between. Here the CDR3 DNA reads TGCGCCAGCAGCTTGGATCGGGGGGCTTACACCGGGGAGCTGTTTTTT. Amino acid sequence: CASSLDRGAYTGELFF.

The chain combines TRBV9 with TRBJ2-3; D is undetermined. Trimming removed 4 bases from V and 6 bases from J, with 12 bases in between. This CDR3 is built from 13 residues. Germline V gene data show CDR1 as SGDLS and CDR2 as YYNGEE. The CDR3 coding sequence is TGTGCCAGCAGCTTGAGAGATGTGGATACGCAGTATTTT. Protein: CASSLRDVDTQYF.